The present T cell receptor (beta chain) was sequenced within a study of cytomegalovirus exposure and HLA in healthy donors (dated by TCRdb to 2015 to 2018). Context from the whole study: In an earlier analysis of roughly 590 of the donors, 250 to 300 Gb of sequence data and just under 120 million unique TCR beta sequences from roughly 190 million T cells were reported. Typing coverage varied by locus: roughly 620-640 donors for A, B, C, DRB1 and DQB1; around 560 for DQA1; over 600 for DPA1; roughly 450 for DPB1. The later analysis used no new phenotypic data to find candidate immune exposures, relying instead on TCR beta sequences and their occurrence across donors. A separate validation cohort of 100 to 150 different subjects was used in addition to the roughly 670-subject first cohort. The study was designed to test whether signatures of past pathogen exposure could be identified by cataloging public T cell receptors. An early release covering roughly 640 HLA-typed donors comprised approximately 290 gigabases of sequencing data and roughly 85 million unique TCR sequences. The study combined high-throughput TCR immunosequencing, statistical association of individual TCRs with disease status, and machine learning to predict cytomegalovirus infection status. A later analysis re-analyzed previously published TCR beta repertoires from about 730 donors and added high-resolution HLA genotyping to study TCR occurrence patterns. The T cell repertoires of 666 subjects were profiled by immunosequencing and related to cytomegalovirus serostatus. Both class I and class II loci were covered by HLA typing, at four-digit resolution. Donor age, sex, ethnicity and CMV serostatus were collected together with the repertoire data. Every discovery cohort repertoire had been produced on one sequencing platform. In a later genetic analysis, genome-wide SNP genotypes for 398 of the 666 donors were used, and that subset was treated as a discovery cohort. Across about 370 genotyped donors of the cohort, an average of roughly 250,000 unique TCR beta nucleotide sequences per donor were sequenced, and roughly a sixth of those sequences were non-productive. Of the roughly 390 genotyped donors, roughly 76% were placed in the genetic ancestry cluster associated with self-reported Caucasian donors. An earlier analysis of around 640 of the donors used high-throughput TCR beta sequencing to judge whether each TCR beta V gene segment behaved as functional or pseudogenic. Because of strong linkage in the cohort, 5 or 6 DR-DQ haplotypes were treated as single units for association and clustering.

Libraries were constructed by the immunoSEQ multiplex PCR assay. The multiplex PCR relied on a mix of 60 forward primers for TCR Vbeta segments and 13 reverse primers for TCR Jbeta segments. A multiplex PCR assay on genomic DNA amplified the CDR3 region of rearranged TCR beta genes. The Illumina HiSeq System was used to sequence the amplified TCR beta libraries as 87-base-pair reads. As for the authors' bioinformatics: In a later analysis, around 80 million unique TCR beta chains were counted across the roughly 610 repertoires, and roughly 11 million of these chains were shared by at least two donors. Raw reads were error-corrected and collapsed into unique sequences with a nearest-neighbor algorithm that merged closely related sequences to remove PCR and sequencing errors. Alignment of CDR3 sequences to IMGT reference sequences was used to assign V, D and J gene segments. For a sequence to be retained, a match of at least six nucleotides was required to both a V gene segment and a J gene segment. A rearrangement was called productive if the CDR3 had no stop codons and remained in frame with V and J, and every other rearrangement was called non-productive. CDR3 was defined by IMGT convention, running from the second conserved V-encoded cysteine to the conserved J-encoded phenylalanine. In an earlier analysis of around 570 of the donors, sequences lacking an unambiguous match to a single V gene segment were excluded. An earlier analysis of just under 600 of the donors called V segments functional above 56.7% productive rearrangements and segregating when the between-donor standard deviation exceeded 5%. A statistical classification framework was built for diagnosing cytomegalovirus status from the catalog of TCR beta chain sequences. A later analysis assigned V and J genes by comparing TCR nucleotide sequences with IMGT/GENE-DB human TR gene sequences. The TCRdist pipeline was used in a later analysis to assign CDR3 sequences and most-parsimonious VDJ recombination scenarios. In a later analysis, each TCR beta chain was defined by its CDR3 amino acid sequence together with its V-gene family, and reads without a unique V-gene family were excluded. As a way to deal with suspected cross-contamination and a sequencing artifact, a later analysis dropped approximately 570 nucleotide sequences that were highly shared and had low generation probability. In a later analysis, a clonal expansion index for each public chain was calculated from normalized within-repertoire ranks of inferred template counts. A later analysis computed generation probabilities with a VDJ recombination model fitted to out-of-frame rearrangements, and checked the results against IGoR. A later analysis scored TCR-TCR, TCR-HLA and TCR-CMV co-occurrence with hypergeometric tests, applying a repertoire-size bias correction to TCR pairs. A later analysis estimated false discovery rates by permuting HLA or CMV assignments 20 times. In a later analysis, co-occurring TCRs were grouped using DBSCAN, with TCRdist sequence similarity added in when clustering inside HLA-allele-positive subsets. Repertoires with fewer than 30,000 or more than 120,000 public chains, plus five repertoires with anomalous nucleotide sharing, were excluded from co-occurrence clustering. In TCRdb, the immuneACCESS table is reduced to in-frame sequences with V and J assigned. These tables do not hold every clone; where another copy was compared, an unresolved V gene accounts for under half, and the others remain unexplained. D and trimming were read from the DNA, whereas the V and J calls and clone size are those reported in that table. This sample lists 150,000 or so clones; 75% to 85% were detected once. Over 5% of the sample lies in the top ten.

The cohort comprised some 730 healthy bone marrow donors. At the time of sampling, every cohort member was nominally healthy, though immune exposures that went unrecorded were likely present. The donor was CMV seropositive and belonged to the group of 270 or so seropositive cohort members. Every donor gave a peripheral blood sample, and the peripheral blood mononuclear cells from that sample were used for TCR beta sequencing. Genomic DNA extraction from the blood cell samples was performed with the Qiagen DNeasy Blood Extraction Kit. Paper-wide results and their limitations: In a later analysis, HLA-associated TCR beta chains were found to be more clonally expanded and to have lower generation probabilities than equally common non-associated chains. According to a later genetic analysis, donors in an Asian-associated ancestry cluster had fewer N-insertions in productive TCRs than the approximately 700-donor mean. In this cohort, only TCR beta chains were sequenced, and detectable features were limited by the absence of alpha or paired-chain data. Linkage disequilibrium might explain the correlated functional status among segregating V segments, but an unknown experimental factor could not be excluded. According to a later analysis, most CMV-associated TCR beta chains appeared to be HLA-restricted, and the HLA associations seemed to be driven largely by CMV exposure. Because the 87-base-pair reads could not distinguish some IMGT-functional V segments, including TRBV6-2 and TRBV6-3, those segments were excluded. At a false discovery rate of 0.05, a later analysis linked approximately 18,000 TCR beta sequences to specific HLA alleles. Because HLA typing was unavailable for some donors at each locus, only the typed subset was used in association tests. A further reported finding was that TCR beta sequences accurately predicted the HLA-A and HLA-B alleles for most subjects in the first cohort. A later genetic analysis associated a missense DCLRE1C variant with V-gene and J-gene trimming of TCR beta chains, and an independent cohort replicated the association. A few of the identified cytomegalovirus-associated TCR beta chains were confirmed in vitro to be specific for cytomegalovirus antigens. The authors suggested that the approach could potentially be extended to other disease states and immunological phenotypes. In a later analysis, the rate of TCR association differed among HLA loci, with DRB1 alleles having the most associated TCRs and HLA-C alleles having the fewest. According to a later analysis, parvovirus B19, influenza, CMV and Epstein-Barr virus appeared linked to several top co-occurrence clusters. Across donors, most TCR sequences were observed very rarely, whereas some public TCRs were present in many individuals. A cluster of highly shared sequence variants was judged likely to represent a technical artifact of the sequencing pipeline. Roughly uniform sequencing depth across donors was assumed in presence/absence analyses, although this assumption may not hold. CMV serostatus was the only immune exposure information available for the cohort. Because counts were too low, under 20 rarely observed V segments, including chromosome 9 orphons, were left out of the earlier analysis of approximately 580 of the donors. In the study, some 180 TCR beta chains were listed as associated with cytomegalovirus. In an earlier analysis of some 550 of the donors, most TCR beta V segments were observed in productive rearrangements about 87% or about 30% of the time, broadly matching IMGT annotations. Strong co-occurrence of HLA alleles, especially DR and DQ, made assigning TCR associations to individual alleles difficult. The classifier was reported to diagnose cytomegalovirus status with high specificity and sensitivity in both the original cohort and the validation cohort.

Sequences SSHAT (CDR1) and FNYEAQ (CDR2) are obtained from the germline V gene (reference sequence). The cysteine opens and the phenylalanine closes a CDR3 of 16 amino acids. CDR3 DNA is the only sequence kept; it has 48 bases, read in frame from the first base. The junction carries 13 bases between V and J, which are trimmed by 0 bases and 4 bases respectively. To note about this clone: Its antigen remains undetermined. Base qualities are not recorded, but no much larger clone differs from it by a single base.

This receptor was identified in a woman between 35 and 50 years old in good health and CMV-seropositive. The sequence links TRBV7-7 to TRBJ1-5; the D gene is perhaps TRBD1, from 5 matching bases. What was sequenced was PBMCs. The DNA is as follows: TGTGCCAGCAGCTTAGCGACAGAACCTGGGAATCAGCCCCAGCATTTT. This codes for CASSLATEPGNQPQHF.